These 27 T cell receptor beta chains share one sample of origin, sequenced in a study of cytotoxic CD8 clonotypes in ibrutinib-treated CLL. Profiling relied on immunoSEQ multiplex PCR, and the TCRdb table lists in-frame clones only, not all of them. The sample holds fewer than 400,000 clones, under 70% seen once. Specimen: PBMCs, collected after 36 months of ibrutinib treatment. These receptors were collected from a human donor with chronic lymphocytic leukemia.

The rearrangement uses TRBV18 and TRBJ1-1; a possible D gene is TRBD1 (5 bases). V was trimmed by 1 base and J by 1 base, leaving 7 bases between them. This CDR3 is built from 14 residues. Germline loops: CDR1 KGHSH, CDR2 LQKENI. The CDR3 loop is CASSPLQGNTEAFF. The CDR3, as DNA: TGTGCCAGCTCACCACTCCAGGGGAACACTGAAGCTTTCTTT.

This chain uses TRBV27 with TRBJ2-6; D call uncertain. CDR1 is MNHEY, CDR2 SMNVEV, per germline (reference sequence). Trimming left V 6 bases short and J 2 bases short, with 8 bases between. This CDR3 contains 14 residues. Here the CDR3 DNA reads TGTGCCAGCAGCATCATTCCTGGGGCCAACGTCCTGACTTTC. Amino acid sequence: CASSIIPGANVLTF.

This clone was detected once. The J gene is TRBJ1-6, the V gene TRBV11-2; tentative D call: TRBD1 (6 bases). Trimming stripped 5 bases from V and 9 bases from J, with 8 bases between. Germline loops: CDR1 SGHAT, CDR2 FQNNGV. The CDR3 loop spans 12 amino acids. CDR3 DNA: TGTGCCAGCAGCAAGGGGGGTTCACCCCTCCACTTT. Its protein is CASSKGGSPLHF.

The rearrangement uses TRBV29-1 and TRBJ1-2, with TRBD1 as a possible D gene (6 bases). Trimming pared 7 bases from V and 3 bases from J, leaving 12 bases between. CDR1 is SQVTM, CDR2 ANQGSEA, per germline. This CDR3 region has 12 residues. The CDR3 DNA is TGCAGCGCCTCTGAGGGGGACTATGGCTACACCTTC. Its translation: CSASEGDYGYTF.

This sequence joins TRBV29-1 and TRBJ2-7; the D gene is possibly TRBD2 (6 bases). Germline V gene data show CDR1 as SQVTM and CDR2 as ANQGSEA. V was trimmed by 7 bases and J by 0 bases, leaving 16 bases between them. This CDR3 comprises 14 residues. For the CDR3, the DNA is TGCAGCGCAATCACCCGGGACTCCTCCTACGAGCAGTACTTC. It translates to CSAITRDSSYEQYF.

The chain uses TRBV7-2 and TRBJ2-7; TRBD1 is a possible D gene (5 bases). The V gene's germline CDR1 is SGHTA and CDR2 FQGNSA. Trimming shortened V by 4 bases and J by 3 bases, and 13 bases separated the two germline ends. The CDR3 runs 14 residues. CDR3 sequence: CASSSDSFHYEQYF. Here the CDR3 DNA reads TGTGCCAGCAGCTCCGACAGTTTCCACTACGAGCAGTACTTC. Using reference TRBV7-2 and TRBJ2-7 for the parts outside the CDR3, the full variable domain is GAGVSQSPSNKVTEKGKDVELRCDPISGHTALYWYRQSLGQGLEFLIYFQGNSAPDKSGLPSDRFSAERTGGSVSTLTIQRTQQEDSAVYLCASSSDSFHYEQYFGPGTRLTVT.

The CDR3 reads CASSVTTPPPYNEQFF. In DNA form, the CDR3 reads TGCGCCAGCAGCGTGACGACTCCCCCGCCCTACAATGAGCAGTTCTTC. V and J are TRBV5-1 and TRBJ2-1; D call uncertain. V lost 4 bases and J 2 bases, leaving 16 bases between the germline ends. Per germline, CDR1 SGHRS and CDR2 YFSETQ. The CDR3 runs 16 residues.

V is TRBV29-1 and J is TRBJ2-3, with 10 positions matching TRBD1. Germline trimming cut 5 bases from V and 3 bases from J; bases unmatched to any gene: 11. This CDR3 contains 16 residues. In germline, CDR1 is SQVTM, CDR2 ANQGSEA. CDR3 region: CSVNSRDRGSTDTQYF. For the CDR3, the DNA is TGCAGCGTTAACAGCCGGGACAGGGGAAGTACAGATACGCAGTATTTT.

V is TRBV4-1 and J is TRBJ2-1; 12 nucleotides align to TRBD2. The CDR3 sequence is 16 residues long. Trimming at V came to 4 bases and at J to 0 bases, leaving 1 base not matched to a gene. Looked up from germline, CDR1 is MGHRA and CDR2 is YSYEKL. CDR3 sequence: CASSRTSGASYNEQFF. The CDR3 DNA reads as TGCGCCAGCAGCCGGACTAGCGGGGCCTCCTACAATGAGCAGTTCTTC.

J is TRBJ2-5 and V is TRBV7-6; 8 bases are shared with TRBD1. The V and J ends lost 8 bases and 4 bases, in that order; junction bases with no gene match: 6. The CDR3 loop spans 13 amino acids. CDR1 and CDR2 (germline): SGHVS, FNYEAQ. The CDR3 bases are TGTGCCAGCGTAGCAGGGGGCGGAGAGACCCAGTACTTC. Residues: CASVAGGGETQYF.

This clone was detected a few times. The J gene is TRBJ2-1, the V gene TRBV5-1; 10 bases map to TRBD2. V shed 0 bases and J 7 bases; nucleotides not matched to a gene: 4. From germline, CDR1 is SGHRS and CDR2 YFSETQ. This CDR3 contains 15 residues. The CDR3: CASSLGGLASNEQFF. The CDR3 DNA reads as TGCGCCAGCAGCTTGGGGGGACTAGCGTCGAATGAGCAGTTCTTC.

The count of this clone is one. The V gene is TRBV18, the J gene TRBJ2-3, with D tentatively TRBD1 (5 bases). The germline V gene encodes CDR1 KGHSH and CDR2 LQKENI. The V end lost 5 bases, the J end lost 1 base, and 10 bases lay between the germline ends. This CDR3 comprises 14 residues. For the CDR3, the DNA is TGTGCCAGCTCAGCAGGGCTTGGCACAGATACGCAGTATTTT. This translates into CASSAGLGTDTQYF.

The chain joins TRBV9 to TRBJ2-3; the D gene is possibly TRBD2 (6 bases). This CDR3 contains 16 residues. From germline, CDR1 is SGDLS and CDR2 YYNGEE. Trimming took off 1 base at V and 3 bases at J, with 15 bases between the two ends. CDR3 DNA sequence: TGTGCCAGCAGCGTATCAGTTGGCGGGGCTACAGATACGCAGTATTTT. It specifies CASSVSVGGATDTQYF. Supplemented by reference TRBV9 and TRBJ2-3, the full variable domain reads DSGVTQTPKHLITATGQRVTLRCSPRSGDLSVYWYQQSLDQGLQFLIQYYNGEERAKGNILERFSAQQFPDLHSELNLSSLELGDSALYFCASSVSVGGATDTQYFGPGTRLTVL.

The chain is built from TRBV7-2 and TRBJ2-5; D unresolved. Looked up from germline, CDR1 is SGHTA and CDR2 is FQGNSA. The V end lost 5 bases, the J end lost 5 bases, and 9 bases lay between the germline ends. CDR3 length: 12 amino acids. The CDR3 nucleotides read TGTGCCAGCAGCCTCTTCAGGGAGACCCAGTACTTC. It specifies CASSLFRETQYF.

The chain links TRBV7-3 to TRBJ2-3, with D hard to call. Germline V gives CDR1 SGHTA, CDR2 FQGTGA. Trimming cost V 1 base and J 1 base, with 15 bases left between them. CDR3 length equals 17 residues. The CDR3 region has the DNA TGTGCCAGCAGCTTAATGAGGCGGACCTCAGGCACAGATACGCAGTATTTT. This encodes CASSLMRRTSGTDTQYF.

This clone was seen a few times. V and J are TRBV25-1 and TRBJ1-2; D might be TRBD1 (5 bases). Trimming took 2 bases from V and 6 from J, leaving 13 bases between them. The CDR3 has 14 residues. The germline CDR1 and CDR2 sequences are MGHDK and SYGVNS. CDR3: CASSEGWGSHGYTF. The CDR3 DNA reads TGTGCCAGCAGTGAAGGGTGGGGGAGTCATGGCTACACCTTC.

This chain joins TRBV10-3 and TRBJ2-7; no clear D. V was pared by 8 bases and J by 3 bases, with 17 bases between. This CDR3 is built from 14 residues. Germline lookup yields CDR1 ENHRY and CDR2 SYGVKD. The CDR3 bases are TGTGCCATCCATTTTAAAGGCACCAGCTACGAGCAGTACTTC. Its translation: CAIHFKGTSYEQYF.

This chain joins TRBV29-1 and TRBJ2-2; D is tentatively TRBD1 or TRBD2 (5 bases each). V lost 0 bases and J lost 1, with 12 bases in between. The CDR3 has 16 residues. Germline V gene data show CDR1 as SQVTM and CDR2 as ANQGSEA. CDR3 residues: CSVEEMRDRNTGELFF. The CDR3 DNA is TGCAGCGTTGAAGAGATGAGGGACCGGAACACCGGGGAGCTGTTTTTT.

The chain couples TRBV28 to TRBJ2-7; 8 bases agree with TRBD2. Germline V gene data show CDR1 as MDHEN and CDR2 as SYDVKM. This CDR3 contains 13 residues. With 7 bases clipped from V and 7 bases from J, the junction kept 9 bases outside the gene matches. The CDR3 nucleotides read TGTGCCAGCACCAAATACGGGGGGGTTGAGCAGTACTTC. It encodes CASTKYGGVEQYF.

In its sample, this clone was seen once. This chain joins TRBV29-1 and TRBJ2-5; 10 nucleotides line up with TRBD2. Germline V gives CDR1 SQVTM, CDR2 ANQGSEA. V shed 4 bases, J shed 7 bases, and the junction held 6 bases outside the gene matches. This CDR3 contains 13 residues. Written as DNA, the CDR3 is TGCAGCGTTGGTGACAGCGGGGGGGGGACCCAGTACTTC. Translation: CSVGDSGGGTQYF. Full variable domain (remainder filled in from reference TRBV29-1 and TRBJ2-5): SAVISQKPSRDICQRGTSLTIQCQVDSQVTMMFWYRQQPGQSLTLIATANQGSEATYESGFVIDKFPISRPNLTFSTLTVSNMSPEDSSIYLCSVGDSGGGTQYFGPGTRLLVL.

The gene calls are TRBV4-1 and TRBJ1-5, with D perhaps TRBD1 (6 bases). Per the germline V gene, CDR1 is MGHRA and CDR2 is YSYEKL. V lost 1 base and J lost 2, with 9 bases in between. There are 15 residues in the CDR3. The CDR3 loop reads CASSQVHRGNQPQHF. CDR3 sequence (DNA): TGCGCCAGCAGCCAAGTGCACAGGGGCAATCAGCCCCAGCATTTT.

V and J are TRBV28 and TRBJ1-5, with TRBD1 matching 9 bases. CDR3 length: 14 residues. V shed 3 bases and J 4 bases; nucleotides not matched to a gene: 1. Germline CDR1 reads MDHEN; CDR2 reads SYDVKM. The CDR3 here is CASSFGTGNQPQHF. CDR3 DNA: TGTGCCAGCAGTTTTGGGACAGGGAATCAGCCCCAGCATTTT.

V is TRBV7-6 and J is TRBJ2-3; D remains unclear. The CDR3 has 17 residues. Trimming cost V 0 bases and J 0 bases, with 13 bases left between them. Germline lookup yields CDR1 SGHVS and CDR2 FNYEAQ. The CDR3 sequence is CASSLAAWRGSTDTQYF. The CDR3 DNA reads as TGTGCCAGCAGCTTAGCGGCGTGGCGTGGGAGCACAGATACGCAGTATTTT.

The rearrangement links TRBV4-3 to TRBJ2-5, with unresolved D. In germline, CDR1 is LGHNA, CDR2 YSLEER. Trimming took off 1 base at V and 4 bases at J, with 7 bases between the two ends. The CDR3 totals 13 residues. CDR3: CASSQVMGETQYF. Here the CDR3 DNA reads TGCGCCAGCAGCCAAGTGATGGGAGAGACCCAGTACTTC.

Here the CDR3 reads CASSQLTSGSVEQYF. In DNA form, the CDR3 reads TGCGCCAGCAGTCAGTTGACTAGCGGGAGTGTCGAGCAGTACTTC. The gene calls are TRBV23-1 and TRBJ2-7; TRBD2 aligns across 12 bases. TRBV23-1 is identified as an open reading frame with a role that is uncertain. The CDR3 has 15 amino acids. J lost 6 bases, V lost 3 bases, and 6 bases had no gene match.

The count of this clone is one. This chain uses TRBV18 with TRBJ2-7; the D gene is possibly TRBD1 (5 bases). The V end was cut by 1 base, the J end by 1 base, with 8 bases between. The length of the CDR3 is 14 residues. The germline V gene has CDR1 KGHSH and CDR2 LQKENI. In nucleotides, the CDR3 is TGTGCCAGCTCACCACAACAGGAGTCCTACGAGCAGTACTTC. Protein: CASSPQQESYEQYF.

In this sample, this clone turned up a few times. The J gene is TRBJ2-5, the V gene TRBV7-6, with TRBD1 matching 12 bases. This CDR3 comprises 15 residues. Germline values: CDR1 SGHVS, CDR2 FNYEAQ. V trimming: 4 bases; J trimming: 5 bases; junction bases outside the gene matches: 5. Here the CDR3 DNA reads TGTGCCAGCAGCTCACCGGGACAGGGGGCTGAGACCCAGTACTTC. This codes for CASSSPGQGAETQYF.